This T cell receptor (beta chain) comes out of a study of early stage breast cancer tumors. Sequencing used immunoSEQ multiplex PCR; TCRdb keeps in-frame clones, though not all of them. The sample carries around 71,000 clones, 70% to 85% recorded once. This CDR3 has 13 residues. V was clipped by 3 bases and J by 3 bases, with 8 bases between them. Germline loops: CDR1 SNHLY, CDR2 FYNNEI. The sample comprised blood. The receptor was derived from a person aged 60 to 70 with breast cancer. The chain employs TRBV2 and TRBJ1-1; D might be TRBD1 (5 bases). The chain's CDR3 is CASSEGLDTEAFF. In DNA form, the CDR3 reads TGTGCCAGCAGTGAGGGACTTGACACTGAAGCTTTCTTT.